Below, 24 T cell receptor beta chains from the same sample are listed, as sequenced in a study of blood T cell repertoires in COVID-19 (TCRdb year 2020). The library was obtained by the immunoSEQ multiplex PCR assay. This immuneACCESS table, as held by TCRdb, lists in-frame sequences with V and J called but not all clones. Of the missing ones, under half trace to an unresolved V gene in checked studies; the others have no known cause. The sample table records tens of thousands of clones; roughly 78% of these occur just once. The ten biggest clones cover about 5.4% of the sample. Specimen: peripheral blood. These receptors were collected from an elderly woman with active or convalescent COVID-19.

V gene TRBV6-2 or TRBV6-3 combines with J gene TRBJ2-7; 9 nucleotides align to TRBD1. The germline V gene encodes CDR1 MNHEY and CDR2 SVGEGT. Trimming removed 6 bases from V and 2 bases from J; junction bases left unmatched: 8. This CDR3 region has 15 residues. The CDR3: CASSPEGQGTYEQYF. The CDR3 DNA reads TGTGCCAGCAGCCCCGAGGGACAGGGCACCTACGAGCAGTACTTC.

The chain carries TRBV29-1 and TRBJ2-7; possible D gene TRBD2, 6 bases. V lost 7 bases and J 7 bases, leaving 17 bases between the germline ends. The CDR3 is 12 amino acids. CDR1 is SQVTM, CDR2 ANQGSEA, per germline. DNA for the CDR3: TGCAGCGCCCTCGGCGGGGTAGGAGAGCAGTACTTC. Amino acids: CSALGGVGEQYF.

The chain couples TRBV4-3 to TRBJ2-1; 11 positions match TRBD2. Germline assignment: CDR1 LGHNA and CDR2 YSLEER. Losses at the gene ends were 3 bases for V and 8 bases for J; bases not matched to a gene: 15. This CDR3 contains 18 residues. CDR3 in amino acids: CASSHRPEGSGRGDEQFF. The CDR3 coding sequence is TGCGCCAGCAGCCACCGGCCCGAGGGTAGCGGGAGGGGGGATGAGCAGTTCTTC.

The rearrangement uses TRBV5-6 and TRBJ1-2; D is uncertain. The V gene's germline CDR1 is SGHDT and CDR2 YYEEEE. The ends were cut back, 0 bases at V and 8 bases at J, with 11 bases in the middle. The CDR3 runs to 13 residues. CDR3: CASSLGPGEGYTF. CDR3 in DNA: TGTGCCAGCAGCTTGGGTCCCGGAGAGGGCTACACCTTC. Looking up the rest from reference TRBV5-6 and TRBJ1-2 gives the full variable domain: DAGVTQSPTHLIKTRGQQVTLRCSPKSGHDTVSWYQQALGQGPQFIFQYYEEEERQRGNFPDRFSGHQFPNYSSELNVNALLLGDSALYLCASSLGPGEGYTFGSGTRLTVV.

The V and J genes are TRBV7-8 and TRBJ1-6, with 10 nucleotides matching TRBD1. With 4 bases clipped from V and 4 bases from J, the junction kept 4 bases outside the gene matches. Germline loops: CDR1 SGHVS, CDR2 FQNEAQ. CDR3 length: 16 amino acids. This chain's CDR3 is CASSSDRGLYNSPLHF. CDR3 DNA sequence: TGTGCCAGCAGCTCCGACAGGGGGCTTTATAATTCACCCCTCCACTTT.

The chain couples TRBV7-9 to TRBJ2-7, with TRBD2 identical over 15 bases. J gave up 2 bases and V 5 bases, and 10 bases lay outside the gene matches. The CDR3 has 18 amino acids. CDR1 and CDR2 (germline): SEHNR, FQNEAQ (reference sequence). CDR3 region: CASSTTGTSGRWTYEQYF. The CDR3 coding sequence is TGTGCCAGCAGCACGACCGGGACTAGCGGGAGGTGGACCTACGAGCAGTACTTC.

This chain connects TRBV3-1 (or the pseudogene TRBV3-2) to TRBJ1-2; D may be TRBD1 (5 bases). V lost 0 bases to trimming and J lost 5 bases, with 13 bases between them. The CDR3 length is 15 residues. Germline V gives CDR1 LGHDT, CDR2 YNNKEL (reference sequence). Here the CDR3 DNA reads TGTGCCAGCAGCCAAGACAATCCAGGGAAGTATGGCTACACCTTC. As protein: CASSQDNPGKYGYTF.

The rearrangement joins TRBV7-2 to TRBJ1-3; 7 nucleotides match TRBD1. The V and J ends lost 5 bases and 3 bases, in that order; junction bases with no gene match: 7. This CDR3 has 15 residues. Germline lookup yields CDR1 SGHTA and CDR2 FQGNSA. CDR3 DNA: TGTGCCAGCAGCCCCATGTCAGGGGGTGGAAACACCATATATTTT. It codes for CASSPMSGGGNTIYF.

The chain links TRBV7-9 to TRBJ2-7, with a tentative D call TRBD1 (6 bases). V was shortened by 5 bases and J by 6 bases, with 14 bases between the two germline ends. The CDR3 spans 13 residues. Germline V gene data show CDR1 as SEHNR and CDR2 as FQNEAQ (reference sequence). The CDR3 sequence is CASSRTATSEQYF. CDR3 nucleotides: TGTGCCAGCAGCCGGACAGCTACGAGCGAGCAGTACTTC.

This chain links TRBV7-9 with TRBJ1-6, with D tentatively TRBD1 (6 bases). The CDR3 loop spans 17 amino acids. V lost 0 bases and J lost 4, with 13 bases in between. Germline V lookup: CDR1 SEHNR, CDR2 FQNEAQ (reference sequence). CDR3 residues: CASSLALGASYNSPLHF. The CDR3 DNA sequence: TGTGCCAGCAGCTTAGCGTTGGGGGCCAGTTATAATTCACCCCTCCACTTT.

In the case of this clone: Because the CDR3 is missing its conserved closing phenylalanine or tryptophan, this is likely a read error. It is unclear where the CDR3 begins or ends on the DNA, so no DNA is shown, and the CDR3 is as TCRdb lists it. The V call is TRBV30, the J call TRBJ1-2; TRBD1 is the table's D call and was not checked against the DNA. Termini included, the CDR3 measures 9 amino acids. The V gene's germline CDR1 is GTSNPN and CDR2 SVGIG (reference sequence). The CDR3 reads CAWSQAGPS.

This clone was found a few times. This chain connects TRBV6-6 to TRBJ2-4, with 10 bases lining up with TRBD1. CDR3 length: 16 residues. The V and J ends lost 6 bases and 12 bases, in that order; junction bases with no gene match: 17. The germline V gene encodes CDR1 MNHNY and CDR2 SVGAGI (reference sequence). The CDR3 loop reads CASSAPGQGRFGDQYF. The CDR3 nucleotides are TGTGCCAGCAGCGCTCCGGGACAGGGGAGGTTCGGTGATCAGTACTTC.

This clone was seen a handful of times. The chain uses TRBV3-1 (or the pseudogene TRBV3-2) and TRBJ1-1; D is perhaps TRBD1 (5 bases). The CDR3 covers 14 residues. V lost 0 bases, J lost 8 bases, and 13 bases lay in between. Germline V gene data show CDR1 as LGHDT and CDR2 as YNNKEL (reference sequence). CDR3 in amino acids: CASSQDWGGGEAFF. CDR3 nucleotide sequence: TGTGCCAGCAGCCAAGATTGGGGCGGGGGAGAAGCTTTCTTT.

The CDR3 region has the DNA TGTGCCAGCAGCTTAGTACCCGGGGGCTCTGGGGCCAACGTCCTGACTTTC. It yields the protein CASSLVPGGSGANVLTF. The chain has TRBV11-2 and TRBJ2-6; possibly TRBD2 for D (6 bases). The CDR3 runs to 17 residues. Trimming took off 1 base at V and 0 bases at J, with 10 bases between the two ends. Germline assignment: CDR1 SGHAT and CDR2 FQNNGV.

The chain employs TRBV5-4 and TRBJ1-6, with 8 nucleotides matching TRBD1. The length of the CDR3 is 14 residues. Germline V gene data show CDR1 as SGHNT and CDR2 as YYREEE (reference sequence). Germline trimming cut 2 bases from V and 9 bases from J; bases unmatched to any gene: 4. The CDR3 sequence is CASSLQGDGSPLHF. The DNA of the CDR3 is TGTGCCAGCAGCTTACAGGGGGACGGTTCACCCCTCCACTTT.

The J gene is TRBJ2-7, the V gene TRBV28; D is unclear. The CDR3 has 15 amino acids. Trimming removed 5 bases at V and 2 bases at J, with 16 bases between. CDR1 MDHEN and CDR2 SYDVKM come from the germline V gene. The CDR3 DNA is TGTGCCAGCAGTCCCGAACTTGAAATCACCTACGAGCAGTACTTC. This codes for CASSPELEITYEQYF.

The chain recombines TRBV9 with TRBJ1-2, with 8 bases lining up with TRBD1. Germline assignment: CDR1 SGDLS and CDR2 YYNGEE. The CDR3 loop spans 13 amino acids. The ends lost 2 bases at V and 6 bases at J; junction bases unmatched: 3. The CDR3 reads CASSVSGGDGYTF. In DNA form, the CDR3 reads TGTGCCAGCAGCGTTTCAGGGGGCGATGGCTACACCTTC.

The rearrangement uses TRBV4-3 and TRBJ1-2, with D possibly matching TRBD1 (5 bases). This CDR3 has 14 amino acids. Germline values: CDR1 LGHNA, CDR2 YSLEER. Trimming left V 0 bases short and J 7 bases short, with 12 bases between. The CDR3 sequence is CASSQDTGLGGYTF. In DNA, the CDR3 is TGCGCCAGCAGCCAAGATACAGGCTTAGGTGGCTACACCTTC.

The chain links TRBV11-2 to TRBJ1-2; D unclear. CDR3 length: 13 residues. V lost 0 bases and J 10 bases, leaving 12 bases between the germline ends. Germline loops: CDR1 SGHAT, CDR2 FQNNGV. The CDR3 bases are TGTGCCAGCAGCTTAGATCGGGAGAGGATCTACACCTTC. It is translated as CASSLDRERIYTF.

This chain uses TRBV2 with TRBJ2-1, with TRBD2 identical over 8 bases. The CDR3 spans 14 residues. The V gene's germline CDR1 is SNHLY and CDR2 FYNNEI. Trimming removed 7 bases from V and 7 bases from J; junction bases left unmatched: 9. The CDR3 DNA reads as TGTGCCAGCACCGCTAACGGGAGGGAGAATGAGCAGTTCTTC. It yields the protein CASTANGRENEQFF.

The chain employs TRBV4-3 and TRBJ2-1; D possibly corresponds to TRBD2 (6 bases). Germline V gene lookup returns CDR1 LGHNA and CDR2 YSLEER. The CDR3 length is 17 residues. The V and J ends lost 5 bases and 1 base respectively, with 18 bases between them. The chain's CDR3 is CASSAEAQRASYNEQFF. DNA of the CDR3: TGCGCCAGCAGCGCTGAGGCACAGCGGGCGTCCTACAATGAGCAGTTCTTC.

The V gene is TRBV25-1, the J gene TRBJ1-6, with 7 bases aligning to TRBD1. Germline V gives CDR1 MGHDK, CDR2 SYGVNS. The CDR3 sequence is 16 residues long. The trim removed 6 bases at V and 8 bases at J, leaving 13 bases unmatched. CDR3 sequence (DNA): TGTGCCAGCAGCGACAGTAGAGGACAGGAAGATTCACCCCTCCACTTT. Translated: CASSDSRGQEDSPLHF.

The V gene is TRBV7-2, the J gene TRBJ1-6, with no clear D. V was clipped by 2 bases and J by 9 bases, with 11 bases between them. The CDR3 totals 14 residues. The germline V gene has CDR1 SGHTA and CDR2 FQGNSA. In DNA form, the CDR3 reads TGTGCCAGCAGCTTAACTATTCCTACTTCACCCCTCCACTTT. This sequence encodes CASSLTIPTSPLHF.

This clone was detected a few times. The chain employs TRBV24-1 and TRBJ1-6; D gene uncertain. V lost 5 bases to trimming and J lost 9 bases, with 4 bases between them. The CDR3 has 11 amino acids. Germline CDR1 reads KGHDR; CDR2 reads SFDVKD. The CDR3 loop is CATSVLSPLHF. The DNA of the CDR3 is TGTGCCACCAGTGTACTTTCACCCCTCCACTTT.